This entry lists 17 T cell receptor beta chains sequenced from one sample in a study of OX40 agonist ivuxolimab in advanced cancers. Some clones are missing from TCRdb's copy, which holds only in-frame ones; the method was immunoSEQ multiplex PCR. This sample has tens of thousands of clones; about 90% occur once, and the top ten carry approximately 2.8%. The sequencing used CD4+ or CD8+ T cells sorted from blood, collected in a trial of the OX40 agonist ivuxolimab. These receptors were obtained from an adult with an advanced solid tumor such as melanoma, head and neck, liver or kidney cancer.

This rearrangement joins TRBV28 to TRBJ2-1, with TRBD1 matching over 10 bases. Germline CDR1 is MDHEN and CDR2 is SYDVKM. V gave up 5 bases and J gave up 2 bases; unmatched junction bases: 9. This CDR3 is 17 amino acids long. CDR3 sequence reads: CASSLTLGQGAYNEQFF. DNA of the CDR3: TGTGCCAGCAGTCTAACCCTCGGACAGGGGGCCTACAATGAGCAGTTCTTC.

The CDR3 loop reads CASSLRGGELFF. The CDR3, as DNA: TGTGCCAGCAGTCTCCGGGGTGGGGAGCTGTTTTTT. The rearrangement joins TRBV7-2 to TRBJ2-2; tentative D call: TRBD2 (5 bases). From germline, CDR1 is SGHTA and CDR2 FQGNSA. The ends were cut back, 6 bases at V and 8 bases at J, with 10 bases in the middle. This CDR3 comprises 12 residues.

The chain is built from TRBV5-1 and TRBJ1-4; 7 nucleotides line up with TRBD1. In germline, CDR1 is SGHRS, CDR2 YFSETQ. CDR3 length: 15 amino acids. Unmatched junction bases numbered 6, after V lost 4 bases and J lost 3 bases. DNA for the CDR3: TGCGCCAGCAGCGGTGAGGGGGCCCCTAATGAAAAACTGTTTTTT. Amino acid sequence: CASSGEGAPNEKLFF.

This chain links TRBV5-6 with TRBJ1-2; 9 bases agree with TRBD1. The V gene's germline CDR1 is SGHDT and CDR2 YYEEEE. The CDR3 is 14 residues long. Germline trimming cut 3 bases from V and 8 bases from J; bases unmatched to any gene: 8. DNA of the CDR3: TGTGCCAGCAGCTCGACCGGGACAGGGCGCGGCTACACCTTC. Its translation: CASSSTGTGRGYTF.

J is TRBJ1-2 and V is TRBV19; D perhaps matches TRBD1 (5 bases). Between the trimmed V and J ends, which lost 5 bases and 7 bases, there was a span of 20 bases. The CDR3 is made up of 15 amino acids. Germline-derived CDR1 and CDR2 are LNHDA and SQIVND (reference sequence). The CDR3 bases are TGTGCCAGTAGTCGTGGACATTCCTCAGAGGGTGGCTACACCTTC. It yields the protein CASSRGHSSEGGYTF.

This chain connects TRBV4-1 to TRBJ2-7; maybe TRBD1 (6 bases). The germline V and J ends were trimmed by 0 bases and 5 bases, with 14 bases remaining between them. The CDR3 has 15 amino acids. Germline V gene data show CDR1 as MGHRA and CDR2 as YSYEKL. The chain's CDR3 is CASSQETRGRHEQYF. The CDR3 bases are TGCGCCAGCAGCCAAGAAACCAGGGGTCGGCACGAGCAGTACTTC.

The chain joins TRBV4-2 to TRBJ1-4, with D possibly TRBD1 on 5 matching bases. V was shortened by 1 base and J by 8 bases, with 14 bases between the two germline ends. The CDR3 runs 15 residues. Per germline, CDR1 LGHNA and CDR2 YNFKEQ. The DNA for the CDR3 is TGTGCCAGCAGCCAAGCTGGGACGGAGAAGGAAAAACTGTTTTTT. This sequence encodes CASSQAGTEKEKLFF.

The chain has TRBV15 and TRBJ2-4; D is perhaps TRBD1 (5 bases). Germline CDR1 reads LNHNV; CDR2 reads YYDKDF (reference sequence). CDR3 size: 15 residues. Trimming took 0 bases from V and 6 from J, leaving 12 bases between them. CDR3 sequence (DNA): TGTGCCACCAGCAGAGATCACACGCAGGGAAACATTCAGTACTTC. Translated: CATSRDHTQGNIQYF.

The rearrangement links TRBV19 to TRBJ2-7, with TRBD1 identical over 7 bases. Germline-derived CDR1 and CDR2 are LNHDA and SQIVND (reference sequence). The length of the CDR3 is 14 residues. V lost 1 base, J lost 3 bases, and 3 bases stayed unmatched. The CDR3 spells CASSIGQGVYEQYF. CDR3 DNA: TGTGCCAGTAGTATAGGACAGGGAGTCTACGAGCAGTACTTC.

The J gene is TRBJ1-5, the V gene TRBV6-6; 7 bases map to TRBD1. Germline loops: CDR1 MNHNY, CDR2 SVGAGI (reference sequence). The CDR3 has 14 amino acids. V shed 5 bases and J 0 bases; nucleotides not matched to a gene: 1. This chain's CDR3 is CASSRTGSNQPQHF. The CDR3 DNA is TGTGCCAGCAGTCGGACAGGTAGCAATCAGCCCCAGCATTTT.

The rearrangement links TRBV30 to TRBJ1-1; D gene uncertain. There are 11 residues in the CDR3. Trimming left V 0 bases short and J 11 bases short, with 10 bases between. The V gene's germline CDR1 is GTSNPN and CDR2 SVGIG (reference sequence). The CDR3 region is CAWSVLGKAFF. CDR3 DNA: TGTGCCTGGAGTGTACTCGGTAAGGCTTTCTTT.

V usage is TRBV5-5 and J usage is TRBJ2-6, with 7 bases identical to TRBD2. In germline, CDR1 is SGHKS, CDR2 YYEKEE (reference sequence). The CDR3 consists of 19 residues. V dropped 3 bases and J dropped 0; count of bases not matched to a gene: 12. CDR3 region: CASSSPGGTTYSGANVLTF. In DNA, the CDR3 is TGTGCCAGCAGCTCCCCGGGCGGGACTACGTACTCTGGGGCCAACGTCCTGACTTTC.

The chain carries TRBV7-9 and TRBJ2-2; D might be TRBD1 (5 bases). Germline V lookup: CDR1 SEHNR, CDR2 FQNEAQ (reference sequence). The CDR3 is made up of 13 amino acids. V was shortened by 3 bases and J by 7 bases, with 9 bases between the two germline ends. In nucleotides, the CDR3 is TGTGCCAGCAGCTTCAAAGGGGACGGGGAGCTGTTTTTT. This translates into CASSFKGDGELFF.

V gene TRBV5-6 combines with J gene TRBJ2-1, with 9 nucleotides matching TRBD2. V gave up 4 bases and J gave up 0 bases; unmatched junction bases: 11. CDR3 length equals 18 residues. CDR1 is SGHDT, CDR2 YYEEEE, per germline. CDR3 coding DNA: TGTGCCAGCAGCCCCCTTCTAGCGGGGATTACCTCCTACAATGAGCAGTTCTTC. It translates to CASSPLLAGITSYNEQFF.

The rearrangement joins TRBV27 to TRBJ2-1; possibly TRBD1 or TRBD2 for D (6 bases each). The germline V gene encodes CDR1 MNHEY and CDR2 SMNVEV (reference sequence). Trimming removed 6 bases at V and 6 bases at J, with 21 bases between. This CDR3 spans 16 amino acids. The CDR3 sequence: CASRPQSGVQGNEQFF. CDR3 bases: TGTGCCAGCAGGCCCCAATCGGGAGTACAGGGCAATGAGCAGTTCTTC.

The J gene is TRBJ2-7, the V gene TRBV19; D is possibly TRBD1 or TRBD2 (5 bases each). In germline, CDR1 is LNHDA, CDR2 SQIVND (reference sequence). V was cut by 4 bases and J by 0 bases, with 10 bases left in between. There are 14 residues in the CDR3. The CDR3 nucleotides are TGTGCCAGTAGTACGGGACCCGCCTCCTACGAGCAGTACTTC. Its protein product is CASSTGPASYEQYF. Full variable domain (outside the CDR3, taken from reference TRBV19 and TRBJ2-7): DGGITQSPKYLFRKEGQNVTLSCEQNLNHDAMYWYRQDPGQGLRLIYYSQIVNDFQKGDIAEGYSVSREKKESFPLTVTSAQKNPTAFYLCASSTGPASYEQYFGPGTRLTVT.

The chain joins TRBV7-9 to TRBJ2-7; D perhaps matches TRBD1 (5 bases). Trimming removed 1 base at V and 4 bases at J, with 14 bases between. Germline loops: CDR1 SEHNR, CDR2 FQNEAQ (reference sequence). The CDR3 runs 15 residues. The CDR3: CASSLGAGAYYEQYF. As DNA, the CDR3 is TGTGCCAGCAGCTTAGGGGCTGGGGCGTATTACGAGCAGTACTTC.